The present T cell receptor beta chain was sequenced within a study of identical twins. Whole-study results and caveats: The degree of excess twin sharing was weaker in beta out-of-frame sequences.

The CDR3 contains 17 residues. CDR1 and CDR2 (germline): MDHEN, SYDVKM. The junction had 8 bases not matched to a gene; V was cut back by 5 bases and J by 0 bases. TCRdb re-called the 5' RACE reads with MiXCR, one entry per CDR3 protein. The sample includes some 1,700,000 distinct CDR3 sequences, about 32% of them seen just once. As for this clonotype: The antigen is unknown.

The source of this sequence is a newborn girl in good health. The sequenced sample consisted of cord blood. V is TRBV28 and J is TRBJ2-1, with 9 bases fitting TRBD1. The CDR3 protein is CASSPSTGGSSYNEQFF. The CDR3 DNA follows: TGTGCCAGCAGTCCGTCGACAGGGGGATCCTCCTACAATGAGCAGTTCTTC.